This T cell receptor (beta chain) was sequenced during a study of T cell responses to AZD1222 COVID-19 vaccine. About the research overall: Pooling of second doses given at about 4 or about 12 weeks was done. Study conclusions and caveats: Compared with day 0, the breadth and depth of the Spike-specific TCR repertoire rose significantly after two doses of AZD1222. Seropositive at baseline were only 5 or 6 AZD1222 recipients.

Looked up from germline, CDR1 is MDHEN and CDR2 is SYDVKM. The CDR3 is 15 amino acids. J was trimmed by 0 bases and V by 7 bases; bases with no gene match: 6. In the case of this clone: Its target is not known.

Clones were sequenced by immunoSEQ multiplex PCR, and TCRdb holds only the in-frame ones, with some missing. The sample has roughly 150,000 clones; about 89% are singletons. This clonotype originated in an adult in good health. V and J are TRBV28 and TRBJ2-3; 8 bases map to TRBD2. The starting material was peripheral blood, obtained on day 0 of AZD1222 vaccination. CDR3: CASTRGGTSTDTQYF. CDR3 sequence (DNA): TGTGCCAGCACCCGGGGGGGCACTAGCACAGATACGCAGTATTTT.